What follows are 29 T cell receptor beta chains derived from one specimen sequenced in a study of response to subunit inactivated influenza vaccine. TCRdb re-called the RT-PCR reads through MiXCR, storing one row per CDR3 protein. In the table there are over 750,000 distinct CDR3 sequences, 21% of which are singletons. The sequencing here drew on PBMCs from blood, taken more than 4 days after vaccination. The receptor source for this set is a man between 45 and 60 years old who received an inactivated influenza vaccine.

CDR3 sequence (DNA): TGCGCCAGCAGCCTGAGGGGGGTATATGAGCAGTTCTTC. This translates into CASSLRGVYEQFF. The rearrangement joins TRBV5-1 to TRBJ2-1, with D perhaps assigned TRBD1 or TRBD2 (6 bases each). This CDR3 spans 13 amino acids. Trimming cost V 4 bases and J 8 bases, with 13 bases left between them. CDR1 is SGHRS and CDR2 is YFSETQ in the germline V gene.

A few counts support this clonotype. The V gene is TRBV15, the J gene TRBJ1-6, with unresolved D. The CDR3 sequence is 12 residues long. Trimming removed 3 bases from V and 9 bases from J, with 6 bases in between. The V gene's germline CDR1 is LNHNV and CDR2 YYDKDF (reference sequence). The CDR3 DNA sequence: TGTGCCACCAGCAGCGTGAGTTCACCCCTCCACTTT. It codes for CATSSVSSPLHF. Looking up the rest from reference TRBV15 and TRBJ1-6 gives the full variable domain: DAMVIQNPRYQVTQFGKPVTLSCSQTLNHNVMYWYQQKSSQAPKLLFHYYDKDFNNEADTPDNFQSRRPNTSFCFLDIRSPGLGDTAMYLCATSSVSSPLHFGNGTRLTVT.

This clonotype was seen ten or more times. V usage is TRBV5-1 and J usage is TRBJ2-7, with D unclear. The V end lost 0 bases, the J end lost 3 bases, and 10 bases lay between the germline ends. This CDR3 has 14 amino acids. Germline CDR1 is SGHRS and CDR2 is YFSETQ. CDR3 sequence: CASSLAGWVYEQYF. The CDR3 coding sequence is TGCGCCAGCAGCTTGGCCGGTTGGGTCTACGAGCAGTACTTC.

The table lists this clonotype with a few counts. V usage is TRBV11-2 and J usage is TRBJ2-5; either TRBD1 or TRBD2 may fit D (5 bases each). V shed 0 bases and J shed 2 bases, with 13 bases lying between them. Germline V gene lookup returns CDR1 SGHAT and CDR2 FQNNGV. The CDR3 is 16 residues long. CDR3 sequence: CASSLDRGRIQETQYF. The CDR3, as DNA: TGTGCCAGCAGCTTAGATCGGGGACGCATACAAGAGACCCAGTACTTC. Combining the CDR3 with reference TRBV11-2 and TRBJ2-5 gives the whole variable domain EAGVAQSPRYKIIEKRQSVAFWCNPISGHATLYWYQQILGQGPKLLIQFQNNGVVDDSQLPKDRFSAERLKGVDSTLKIQPAKLEDSAVYLCASSLDRGRIQETQYFGPGTRLLVL.

The rearrangement links TRBV4-3 to TRBJ2-3, with TRBD1 matching 8 bases. CDR1 LGHNA and CDR2 YSLEER come from the germline V gene. The CDR3 is 14 residues long. V was pared by 4 bases and J by 5 bases, with 5 bases of the junction left unmatched. The CDR3 nucleotides read TGCGCCAGCAGCCCTGGACAGGGTCAAGATACGCAGTATTTT. It specifies CASSPGQGQDTQYF.

This clonotype was counted only a few times. The chain is built from TRBV5-1 and TRBJ1-2, with a weak D call TRBD1 (5 bases). The CDR3 totals 16 residues. Germline V gives CDR1 SGHRS, CDR2 YFSETQ. Trimming removed 0 bases at V and 3 bases at J, with 15 bases between. DNA of the CDR3: TGCGCCAGCAGCTTGGAGTTGGGCAGGGCAGACTATGGCTACACCTTC. Translated, it gives CASSLELGRADYGYTF.

The V gene is TRBV5-1, the J gene TRBJ2-5, with D possibly TRBD2 on 5 matching bases. CDR1 is SGHRS, CDR2 YFSETQ, per germline. V was pared by 6 bases and J by 3 bases, with 12 bases between. This CDR3 has 13 residues. This chain's CDR3 is CASNSLDKETQYF. CDR3 sequence (DNA): TGCGCCAGCAACTCACTAGACAAAGAGACCCAGTACTTC.

In its sample, this clonotype was seen a few times. CDR3 sequence (DNA): TGCGCCAGCAGCCAAGACGACAGGGGGAACACCGGGGAGCTGTTTTTT. As protein: CASSQDDRGNTGELFF. The rearrangement uses TRBV4-3 and TRBJ2-2; 8 nucleotides match TRBD1. Unmatched junction bases numbered 1, after V lost 0 bases and J lost 1 base. Germline CDR1 LGHNA, CDR2 YSLEER. The CDR3 extends over 16 amino acids.

The chain combines TRBV29-1 with TRBJ2-1, with 12 nucleotides matching TRBD2. The germline CDR1 and CDR2 sequences are SQVTM and ANQGSEA. V gave up 7 bases and J gave up 3 bases; unmatched junction bases: 10. This CDR3 is 16 amino acids long. The CDR3 nucleotides read TGCAGCGCCACTTCTAGCGGGAGGGGGCTCTACAATGAGCAGTTCTTC. Residues: CSATSSGRGLYNEQFF.

The J gene is TRBJ2-3, the V gene TRBV10-3; 7 bases line up with TRBD2. The trim removed 2 bases at V and 4 bases at J, leaving 3 bases unmatched. Germline V gene sequence: CDR1 ENHRY, CDR2 SYGVKD. The CDR3 covers 14 residues. The CDR3 DNA follows: TGTGCCATCAGTGAGGGCGGGAGAGCAGATACGCAGTATTTT. Its translation: CAISEGGRADTQYF.

The rearrangement links TRBV6-2 or TRBV6-3 to TRBJ2-3, with 14 bases fitting TRBD2. The CDR3 runs to 18 residues. Germline-derived CDR1 and CDR2 are MNHEY and SVGEGT. J lost 1 base, V lost 7 bases, and 10 bases had no gene match. The DNA of the CDR3 is TGTGCCAGCATGACTAGCGGGGGGGATGGGTTTGGCACAGATACGCAGTATTTT. Residues: CASMTSGGDGFGTDTQYF.

This chain connects TRBV20-1 to TRBJ2-2; a possible D gene is TRBD2 (7 bases). V lost 5 bases and J lost 7, with 23 bases in between. CDR3 size: 16 residues. Germline V gene sequence: CDR1 DFQATT, CDR2 SNEGSKA (reference sequence). This CDR3 reads CSAEDLRGGAGGELFF. The CDR3 DNA reads TGCAGTGCTGAGGACCTGAGGGGGGGCGCCGGCGGGGAGCTGTTTTTT.

This clonotype was observed a few times. The V call is TRBV10-3, the J call TRBJ1-6; 11 positions match TRBD1. The CDR3 is 17 residues long. CDR1 is ENHRY and CDR2 is SYGVKD in the germline V gene. V dropped 4 bases and J dropped 1; count of bases not matched to a gene: 3. This CDR3 reads CAISGTGGESYNSPLHF. CDR3 bases: TGTGCCATCAGTGGGACAGGGGGCGAGTCCTATAATTCACCCCTCCACTTT.

This clonotype was recorded a few times. The V gene is TRBV20-1, the J gene TRBJ2-1; D might be TRBD2 (5 bases). Per the germline V gene, CDR1 is DFQATT and CDR2 is SNEGSKA (reference sequence). The V end was cut by 5 bases, the J end by 2 bases, with 13 bases between. This CDR3 comprises 14 residues. CDR3 coding DNA: TGCAGTGCTTCTAGAGGGCGGACCTACAATGAGCAGTTCTTC. Translating it yields CSASRGRTYNEQFF.

This clonotype was seen more than once but under ten times. The gene calls are TRBV7-9 and TRBJ2-7, with D possibly TRBD1 on 5 matching bases. The CDR3 is made up of 12 amino acids. With 5 bases removed from V and 6 bases from J, the gap between germline ends came to 11 bases. Germline CDR1 is SEHNR and CDR2 is FQNEAQ (reference sequence). The CDR3 DNA reads as TGTGCCAGCAGCCCACAGGTTTCCGAGCAGTACTTC. This gives the protein CASSPQVSEQYF.

This clonotype was observed a few times. J is TRBJ2-1 and V is TRBV6-2 or TRBV6-3; 7 bases line up with TRBD1. The length of the CDR3 is 18 residues. Per germline, CDR1 MNHEY and CDR2 SVGEGT. V shed 2 bases, J shed 1 base, and the junction held 11 bases outside the gene matches. CDR3 residues: CASSYHPQGVFSYNEQFF. As DNA, the CDR3 is TGTGCCAGCAGTTACCATCCGCAGGGGGTATTTTCCTACAATGAGCAGTTCTTC.

This clonotype was seen more than once but under ten times. The chain carries TRBV29-1 and TRBJ1-1; D may be TRBD1 (5 bases). Trimming took 7 bases from V and 0 from J, leaving 9 bases between them. The CDR3 runs to 12 residues. Germline V CDR1 and CDR2: SQVTM, ANQGSEA. In nucleotides, the CDR3 is TGCAGCGCAGGGAACATGAACACTGAAGCTTTCTTT. It yields the protein CSAGNMNTEAFF.

This clonotype was detected many times. The chain joins TRBV9 to TRBJ1-1; 7 nucleotides agree with TRBD1. CDR1 and CDR2 from the germline V gene are SGDLS and YYNGEE. CDR3 length: 14 amino acids. J was trimmed by 1 base and V by 0 bases; bases with no gene match: 0. For the CDR3, the DNA is TGTGCCAGCAGCGTAGGGACAGGGAACACTGAAGCTTTCTTT. Amino acid sequence: CASSVGTGNTEAFF.

CDR3: CASSQTRPGQGGEQYF. The DNA for the CDR3 is TGTGCCAGCAGCCAAACACGACCGGGACAAGGTGGCGAGCAGTACTTC. The genes are TRBV3-1 and TRBJ2-7; TRBD1 might be the D (6 bases). In germline, CDR1 is LGHDT, CDR2 YNNKEL (reference sequence). CDR3 size: 16 residues. Trimming stripped 2 bases from V and 6 bases from J, with 20 bases between.

This clonotype has just a few counts. This chain connects TRBV7-2 to TRBJ1-6; D gene unclear. The germline V gene encodes CDR1 SGHTA and CDR2 FQGNSA. The CDR3 runs to 12 residues. The germline V and J ends were trimmed by 6 bases and 5 bases, with 5 bases remaining between them. This CDR3 reads CASRTDNSPLHF. The CDR3 region has the DNA TGTGCCAGCAGGACGGATAATTCACCCCTCCACTTT.

This clonotype turned up a few times. The chain uses TRBV7-8 and TRBJ1-4; 8 bases fit TRBD1. V was clipped by 0 bases and J by 8 bases; unmatched bases: 5. The CDR3 covers 15 residues. Germline CDR1 reads SGHVS; CDR2 reads FQNEAQ. The DNA of the CDR3 is TGTGCCAGCAGCTTAGCCCAGGGGGCAGGAGAAAAACTGTTTTTT. This encodes CASSLAQGAGEKLFF.

The chain is built from TRBV10-3 and TRBJ2-2, with 7 bases matching TRBD1. V dropped 4 bases and J dropped 2; count of bases not matched to a gene: 4. Germline assignment: CDR1 ENHRY and CDR2 SYGVKD. This CDR3 region has 15 residues. The CDR3 loop is CAISVTGSNTGELFF. The CDR3 region has the DNA TGTGCCATCAGTGTGACAGGGAGTAACACCGGGGAGCTGTTTTTT.

This clonotype was detected ten times or more. The V call is TRBV29-1, the J call TRBJ2-1, with TRBD2 matching 12 bases. Germline-derived CDR1 and CDR2 are SQVTM and ANQGSEA. This CDR3 is built from 16 residues. J lost 4 bases, V lost 4 bases, and 8 bases had no gene match. CDR3 coding DNA: TGCAGCGTTGTTCTAGCGGGAGGGCCTGGGTACAATGAGCAGTTCTTC. Its protein is CSVVLAGGPGYNEQFF.

The chain couples TRBV5-1 to TRBJ2-7; TRBD1 aligns across 10 bases. V lost 5 bases, J lost 3 bases, and 8 bases stayed unmatched. The germline V gene has CDR1 SGHRS and CDR2 YFSETQ. This CDR3 spans 15 amino acids. The CDR3 reads CASSRDRGSYYEQYF. The CDR3, as DNA: TGCGCCAGCAGTCGGGACAGGGGTAGTTACTACGAGCAGTACTTC. Using reference TRBV5-1 and TRBJ2-7 for the parts outside the CDR3, the full variable domain is KAGVTQTPRYLIKTRGQQVTLSCSPISGHRSVSWYQQTPGQGLQFLFEYFSETQRNKGNFPGRFSGRQFSNSRSEMNVSTLELGDSALYLCASSRDRGSYYEQYFGPGTRLTVT.

The CDR3 nucleotides read TGCGCCAGCAGCCAAGACAGGGGGGAAAGCTACGAGCAGTACTTC. The encoded protein is CASSQDRGESYEQYF. This sequence joins TRBV4-3 and TRBJ2-7, with D possibly matching TRBD1 (7 bases). The CDR3 spans 15 residues. Germline V gene sequence: CDR1 LGHNA, CDR2 YSLEER. V lost 0 bases, J lost 3 bases, and 12 bases lay in between.

The chain employs TRBV12-3 or TRBV12-4 and TRBJ2-5, with 12 nucleotides matching TRBD1. The trim removed 4 bases at V and 5 bases at J, leaving 5 bases unmatched. The CDR3 contains 15 residues. In DNA, the CDR3 is TGTGCCAGCAGTTATGGGGACAGGGGGCGTGAGACCCAGTACTTC. It translates to CASSYGDRGRETQYF.

Only a few counts were recorded for this clonotype. The gene calls are TRBV4-3 and TRBJ2-7; tentatively, D is TRBD2 (7 bases). Germline V gives CDR1 LGHNA, CDR2 YSLEER. The CDR3 has 15 amino acids. V was pared by 0 bases and J by 6 bases, with 15 bases between. CDR3 DNA: TGCGCCAGCAGCCAAGACGGGGGGCCTCAAACCGAGCAGTACTTC. Its protein is CASSQDGGPQTEQYF.

V gene TRBV20-1 combines with J gene TRBJ2-5; 11 bases match TRBD1. CDR1 and CDR2 from the germline V gene are DFQATT and SNEGSKA (reference sequence). This CDR3 is built from 14 residues. The J segment lost 5 bases and the V segment lost 5 bases, leaving 7 bases of the junction unmatched. The CDR3 coding sequence is TGCAGTGCTTCTCGGACAGGGGGCATGGAGACCCAGTACTTC. Amino acids: CSASRTGGMETQYF.

A remark on this clonotype: A much larger clone lies one base from this, so it may be a read error. CDR3 amino acids: CASSLASGRYEQYF. CDR3 nucleotides: TGTGCCAGCAGCTTGGCTAGCGGGAGATACGAGCAGTACTTC. The rearrangement joins TRBV5-5 to TRBJ2-7, with TRBD2 identical over 10 bases. Per the germline V gene, CDR1 is SGHKS and CDR2 is YYEKEE (reference sequence). The CDR3 contains 14 residues. Trimming took 0 bases from V and 4 from J; bases not matched to a gene: 1.